This TCR beta chain comes out of a study of T cell clonotyping in hematopoietic cell transplantation listed by TCRdb under 2021. As for the study more broadly: Recipient samples taken before transplant were collected after cytoreduction. In the study, more than 120 blood samples were gathered from some 32 consecutive transplant recipients and their related donors. Patient recruitment ran from 2015 to early 2017, and follow-up continued until September 2020 or death.

TCR beta CDR3 regions were amplified from genomic DNA with the immunoSEQ assay, a bias-controlled multiplex PCR using V- and J-specific primers. A second PCR step added a proprietary barcode and Illumina adapter sequences to the CDR3 amplicons. An Illumina MiSeq instrument was used for sequencing of the CDR3 libraries. The authors processed their data as follows. Export and quality control were done with immunoSEQ Analyzer 3.0, while downstream analyses used R Bioconductor and Immunarch. Only productive rearrangements within the normalized downsampled data set were used in the calculation of repertoire metrics. In the normalized cohort, clonotypes with more than 5 templates were defined as pathologically expanded. The Inverse Simpson Index served as the measure of repertoire diversity. To capture all clonotypes, the CMV-specificity analyses were run on the non-normalized data set. Imported from immuneACCESS, the table was reduced by TCRdb to in-frame sequences with V and J called. These copies leave out some clones; in studies compared against another copy, an unresolved V gene accounts for under half, and the cause of the remainder is not known. That table supplies the V and J calls and clone size; D and trimming were determined from the DNA. For this sample there are some 10,000 clones; around 86% appear just once. The ten largest account for 15% of the sample.

The time point label corresponds to: recipient sample about 28 days before transplant, after cytoreduction. Blood samples were obtained from recipients approximately 28 days before transplant and at days 30, 100 and 180 after transplant. Nuclei Lysis Solution was used to extract genomic DNA from fresh or cryopreserved unfractionated peripheral blood mononuclear cells. Concerning this clone: What antigen it recognizes has not been identified. No base quality values were provided; no much bigger clone lies one nucleotide off.

CDR1 MNHNS and CDR2 SASEGT are derived from the germline V gene. V gives up 10 bases and J gives up 6 bases, and the segment between their germline ends measures 13 bases. The CDR3 has 11 amino acids, counting the end cysteine and phenylalanine. The CDR3 DNA has 33 bases and is translated from base 1. The study at large found these results: Recipient repertoires showed only a small fraction of overlap with donor repertoires, and over 95% appeared de novo at the given depth. A decrease in recipient TCR diversity was observed after transplant, and a progressive increase in pathologically expanded clonotypes was seen from day 30 to day 180. Broader TCR repertoire diversity after transplant was predicted by Inverse Simpson Index values from donors and from recipients before transplant. The sample size was limited, and because cells were not sorted, the contributions of CD4 and CD8 repertoires could not be separated.

The sequence was collected from a woman aged 45-65 years with chronic myeloid leukemia. Some clones in this sample may be carry-over from other donors' samples. The rearrangement combines TRBV6-1 with TRBJ2-7, with no confident D gene call. Sequenced material: peripheral blood mononuclear cells, taken before stem cell transplant. The CDR3 is CATEEVVEQYF. The sequenced DNA is TGTGCCACCGAAGAGGTAGTCGAGCAGTACTTC.